This T cell receptor (beta chain) was identified during a study of cytomegalovirus exposure and HLA in healthy donors (TCRdb year 2017). General notes on the study: In an earlier analysis of 450 to 750 of the donors, 276 Gb of sequence data and some 100 million unique TCR beta sequences from roughly 200 million T cells were reported. About 310 gigabases of sequencing data and 70 million to 100 million unique TCR sequences were included in an early release covering 550 to 650 HLA-typed donors. Of the 300 to 450 genotyped donors, approximately 83% fell in the genetic ancestry cluster associated with self-reported Caucasian donors. The aim of the study was to test whether cataloging public T cell receptors could identify signatures of past pathogen exposure. The study used immunosequencing to profile the T cell repertoires of approximately 690 subjects and linked those repertoires to cytomegalovirus serostatus. Besides the first cohort of approximately 670 subjects, a separate validation cohort made up of roughly 120 different subjects was used. To predict cytomegalovirus infection status, the study brought together high-throughput TCR immunosequencing, statistical association of individual TCRs with disease status, and machine learning. A later analysis re-analyzed previously published TCR beta repertoires from about 730 donors and added high-resolution HLA genotyping to study TCR occurrence patterns. Rather than using new phenotypic data, the later analysis identified candidate immune exposures from TCR beta sequences and from how often those sequences occurred across donors. An earlier analysis of 587 of the donors used high-throughput TCR beta sequencing to judge whether each TCR beta V gene segment behaved as functional or pseudogenic. Alongside the repertoire data, information on donor age, sex, ethnicity and CMV serostatus was compiled. Genome-wide SNP genotypes for about 65% of the 666 donors were used in a later genetic analysis, which treated that subset as a discovery cohort. Every repertoire in the discovery cohort had been generated on one and the same sequencing platform. HLA typing covered class I and class II loci at four-digit resolution. The number of typed donors differed by locus: about 620-640 for A, B, C, DRB1 and DQB1; 500 to 550 for DQA1; fewer than 610 for DPA1; and about 450 for DPB1. Five DR-DQ haplotypes were treated as single units for association and clustering because of strong linkage in the cohort. Across 398 genotyped donors of the cohort, an average of about 250,000 unique TCR beta nucleotide sequences per donor were sequenced, and approximately 17% of those sequences were non-productive.

In total, approximately 700 healthy bone marrow donors made up the cohort. Cohort members were all nominally healthy when sampled, although unrecorded immune exposures were likely present. The donor tested CMV seropositive and was one of the 289 seropositive cohort members. Each donor provided a peripheral blood sample, and peripheral blood mononuclear cells were used for TCR beta sequencing. Genomic DNA was extracted from the blood cell samples with the Qiagen DNeasy Blood Extraction Kit. To prepare the library, the immunoSEQ multiplex PCR assay was applied. For the multiplex PCR, a mixture combining 60 forward primers for TCR Vbeta segments and 13 reverse primers for TCR Jbeta segments was used. Amplification of the CDR3 region of rearranged TCR beta genes was performed with a multiplex PCR assay on genomic DNA. On the Illumina HiSeq System, the amplified TCR beta libraries were sequenced as 87-base-pair reads. The study's processing was this. A later analysis counted tens of millions of unique TCR beta chains across the 600 to 850 repertoires, and around 12 million of these chains were shared by at least two donors. Raw reads were error-corrected and collapsed into unique sequences by a nearest-neighbor algorithm in which closely related sequences were merged to remove PCR and sequencing errors. Alignment of CDR3 sequences to IMGT reference sequences was used to assign V, D and J gene segments. Each retained sequence needed at least a six-nucleotide match to both a V gene segment and a J gene segment. A rearrangement was called productive if the CDR3 had no stop codons and remained in frame with V and J, and every other rearrangement was called non-productive. Following IMGT convention, CDR3 was defined as the stretch from the second conserved V-encoded cysteine up to the conserved J-encoded phenylalanine. The earlier analysis of roughly 590 of the donors excluded sequences that lacked an unambiguous match to a single V gene segment. An earlier analysis of fewer than 750 of the donors classified V segments as functional when productive rearrangements were above 56.7% and as segregating when the standard deviation between donors was above 5%. A statistical classification framework was built for diagnosing cytomegalovirus status from the catalog of TCR beta chain sequences. In a later analysis, TCR nucleotide sequences were compared against IMGT/GENE-DB human TR gene sequences so that V and J genes could be assigned. In a later analysis, CDR3 sequences and most-parsimonious VDJ recombination scenarios were assigned using the TCRdist pipeline. In a later analysis, each TCR beta chain was defined by its CDR3 amino acid sequence together with its V-gene family, and reads without a unique V-gene family were excluded. A later analysis removed several hundred highly shared, low-generation-probability nucleotide sequences to deal with suspected cross-contamination and a sequencing artifact. In a later analysis, a clonal expansion index was calculated for each public chain from normalized within-repertoire ranks of inferred template counts. In a later analysis, generation probabilities were computed with a VDJ recombination model fitted to out-of-frame rearrangements, and the resulting probabilities were checked against IGoR. A later analysis scored TCR-TCR, TCR-HLA and TCR-CMV co-occurrence with hypergeometric tests, applying a repertoire-size bias correction to TCR pairs. In a later analysis, false discovery rates were estimated by permuting HLA or CMV assignments 20 times. A later analysis grouped co-occurring TCRs with DBSCAN, adding TCRdist sequence similarity when clustering within HLA-allele-positive subsets. Repertoires with fewer than 30,000 or more than 120,000 public chains, plus five repertoires with anomalous nucleotide sharing, were excluded from co-occurrence clustering. TCRdb provides this immuneACCESS table in a form limited to in-frame rearrangements. Some clones are lacking; in checked studies, under half of them reflect an unresolved V gene, and why the rest are absent is not known. V and J calls and clone size are those listed in that table; D and trimming were worked out from the DNA. The sample table contains 95,000 to 150,000 clones; only one count was recorded for under 80% of them. Around 30% of the sample is held by the ten biggest clonotypes.

What the research found in general, with its limitations: Because HLA typing was missing for some donors at each locus, association tests included only the typed subset. A later analysis associated about 17,000 TCR beta sequences with specific HLA alleles at a false discovery rate of 0.05. A later genetic analysis reported fewer N-insertions in productive TCRs among donors in an Asian-associated ancestry cluster than the roughly 720-donor mean. Cytomegalovirus status was reported to be diagnosed by the classifier with high specificity and sensitivity in both the original and validation cohorts. A further reported finding was that TCR beta sequences accurately predicted the HLA-A and HLA-B alleles for most subjects in the first cohort. Broadly in line with IMGT annotations, most TCR beta V segments showed up in productive rearrangements about 90% or about 30% of the time in an earlier analysis of 587 of the donors. When HLA alleles, especially DR and DQ, strongly co-occurred, TCR associations were difficult to assign to individual alleles. In vitro tests confirmed that a few of the cytomegalovirus-associated TCR beta chains recognize cytomegalovirus antigens. Most CMV-associated TCR beta chains appeared to be HLA-restricted in a later analysis, and the HLA associations seemed to be driven largely by CMV exposure. Compared with equally common non-associated chains, HLA-associated TCR beta chains in a later analysis were more clonally expanded and had lower generation probabilities. The only immune exposure information available for the cohort was CMV serostatus. Over 15 rarely observed V segments, including chromosome 9 orphons, were excluded from the earlier analysis of some 590 of the donors because counts were too low. A later analysis found that TCR association rates varied across HLA loci, with DRB1 alleles showing the most associated TCRs and HLA-C alleles the fewest. A later analysis reported that several top co-occurrence clusters appeared linked to parvovirus B19, influenza, CMV and Epstein-Barr virus. A total of around 150 TCR beta chains were listed by the study as associated with cytomegalovirus. The cohort was sequenced for TCR beta chains only, and without alpha or paired-chain data the features that could be detected were limited. Correlated functional status among segregating V segments might reflect linkage disequilibrium, but an unknown experimental factor could not be ruled out. According to the authors, the approach could potentially be generalized to other disease states and immunological phenotypes. V-gene and J-gene trimming of TCR beta chains was associated with a missense DCLRE1C variant in a later genetic analysis, and the association was replicated in an independent cohort. Roughly uniform sequencing depth across donors was assumed in presence/absence analyses, although this assumption may not hold. A cluster of highly shared sequence variants was judged likely to represent a technical artifact of the sequencing pipeline. Most TCR sequences were observed very rarely across donors, whereas some public TCRs were present in many individuals.

Comments on this clone: Its antigen is not yet known. No much larger clonotype is one base removed from it; base qualities were not supplied.

What was sequenced was PBMCs. The TCR sequence derives from a man aged 55 to 70 in good health and CMV-seropositive.

The DNA reads as follows: TGTGCCAGCAGTTCATCCGGGACAGGCCCTATGAACACTGAAGCTTTCTTT. This sequence encodes CASSSSGTGPMNTEAFF. The rearranged segments are TRBV28 and TRBJ1-1, with 8 central nucleotides matching TRBD1. Looking up the germline V gene yields CDR1 MDHEN and CDR2 SYDVKM. Counted from cysteine to phenylalanine, this CDR3 has 17 amino acids. The entry retains the CDR3 DNA only, 51 bases that are in frame from base 1. V has 4 bases trimmed and J has 0 bases trimmed; junction bases matching no gene number 10.